This passage covers 5 T cell receptor beta chains from one sample sequenced in a study of cytomegalovirus exposure and HLA in healthy donors (dated by TCRdb to about 2017). Library preparation used the immunoSEQ multiplex PCR assay. A mixture of 60 forward primers for TCR Vbeta segments and 13 reverse primers for TCR Jbeta segments was used in the multiplex PCR. In its TCRdb copy, this immuneACCESS table keeps in-frame sequences only and misses some clones. Where compared with another copy, unresolved V genes explain less than half of these, and the others have no known cause. The table for this sample shows approximately 110,000 clones. About 2.7% of the sample goes to the ten largest clones. The sequenced sample was PBMCs. The receptors shown here come from a man aged 25 to 45 in good health and CMV-seronegative.

The CDR3 here is CASSLAESSYEQYF. CDR3 bases: TGTGCCAGCAGCTTAGCCGAGAGCTCCTACGAGCAGTACTTC. The chain couples TRBV7-6 to TRBJ2-7, with D unresolved. From germline, CDR1 is SGHVS and CDR2 FNYEAQ. V lost 0 bases to trimming and J lost 0 bases, with 6 bases between them. CDR3 size: 14 residues.

The CDR3 sequence: CASSLSGIDEQFF. As DNA, the CDR3 is TGTGCCAGCAGCTTAAGCGGGATCGATGAGCAGTTCTTC. The gene calls are TRBV7-7 and TRBJ2-1, with TRBD2 matching 7 bases. The CDR3 totals 13 residues. Germline V gene data show CDR1 as SSHAT and CDR2 as FNYEAQ (reference sequence). J was trimmed by 8 bases and V by 2 bases; bases with no gene match: 3.

This rearrangement joins TRBV7-9 to TRBJ1-1; 7 positions agree with TRBD1. Germline lookup yields CDR1 SEHNR and CDR2 FQNEAQ (reference sequence). V gave up 6 bases and J gave up 1 base; unmatched junction bases: 5. The CDR3 covers 14 residues. The DNA of the CDR3 is TGTGCCAGCAGTTTGCAGGGGGAGAACACTGAAGCTTTCTTT. Protein product: CASSLQGENTEAFF. Drawing the rest from reference TRBV7-9 and TRBJ1-1, the complete variable domain is DTGVSQNPRHKITKRGQNVTFRCDPISEHNRLYWYRQTLGQGPEFLTYFQNEAQLEKSRLLSDRFSAERPKGSFSTLEIQRTEQGDSAMYLCASSLQGENTEAFFGQGTRLTVV.

V gene TRBV6-1 combines with J gene TRBJ2-5, with 9 bases matching TRBD1. The DNA matches TRBJ2-7 better at its end, which makes the J call doubtful. CDR3 length: 15 amino acids. The germline V gene encodes CDR1 MNHNS and CDR2 SASEGT. In nucleotides, the CDR3 is TGTGCCAGCAGTGGGGACAGGGTACCCAACTACGAGCAGTACTTC. Translation: CASSGDRVPNYEQYF.

The chain joins TRBV6-5 to TRBJ1-4; D might be TRBD1 (6 bases). This CDR3 has 13 amino acids. V lost 11 bases, J lost 4 bases, and 14 bases lay in between. Per germline, CDR1 MNHEY and CDR2 SVGAGI. CDR3 loop: CAAGRGINEKLFF. CDR3 in DNA: TGTGCCGCAGGAAGGGGGATTAATGAAAAACTGTTTTTT.